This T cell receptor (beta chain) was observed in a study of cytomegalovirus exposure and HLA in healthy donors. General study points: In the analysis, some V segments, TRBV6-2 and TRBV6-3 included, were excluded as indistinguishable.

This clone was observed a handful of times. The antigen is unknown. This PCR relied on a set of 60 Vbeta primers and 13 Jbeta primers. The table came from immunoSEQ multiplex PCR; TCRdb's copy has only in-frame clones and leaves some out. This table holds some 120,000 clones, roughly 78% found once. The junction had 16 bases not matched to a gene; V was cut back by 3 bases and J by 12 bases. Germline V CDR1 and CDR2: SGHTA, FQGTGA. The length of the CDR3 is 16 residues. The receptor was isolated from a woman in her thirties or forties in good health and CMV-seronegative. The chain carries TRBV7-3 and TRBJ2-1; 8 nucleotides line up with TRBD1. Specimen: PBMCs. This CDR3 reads CASSLNIGTGLSGQFF. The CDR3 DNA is TGTGCCAGCAGCTTGAATATCGGGACAGGCCTATCGGGGCAGTTCTTC.